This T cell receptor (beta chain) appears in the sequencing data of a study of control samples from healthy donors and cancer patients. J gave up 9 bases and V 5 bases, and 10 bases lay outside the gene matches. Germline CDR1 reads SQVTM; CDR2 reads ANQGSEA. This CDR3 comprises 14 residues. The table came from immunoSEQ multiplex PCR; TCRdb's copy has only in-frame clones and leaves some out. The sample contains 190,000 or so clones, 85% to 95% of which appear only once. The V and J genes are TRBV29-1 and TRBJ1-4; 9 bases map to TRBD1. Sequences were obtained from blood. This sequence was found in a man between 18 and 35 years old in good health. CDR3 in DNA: TGCAGCGTTAGAAAGGGACAGGGAGAACAAAAACTGTTTTTT. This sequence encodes CSVRKGQGEQKLFF.